This is a list of T cell receptor beta chains from one sample in a study of T cells in Graves' hyperthyroidism and ophthalmopathy. One entry per CDR3 protein results from TCRdb running MiXCR on the multiplex PCR reads. Counted here are nearly 600,000 distinct CDR3 sequences, 14% occurring once; the ten biggest clones make up about 7%. The sequenced sample consisted of blood. Every receptor here comes from a woman aged 18-29 years with Graves' ophthalmopathy. Both conserved end residues are part of each CDR3. A D gene is named only where the DNA matches it firmly. Clone sizes are given selectively: once, few, many, or a class where the clone is expanded.

j_call clone_size d_call v_call cdr3_nt cdr3_aa
TRBJ2-2 many . TRBV2 TGTGCCAGCACTTACAGGGAGACCGGGGAGCTGTTTTTT CASTYRETGELFF
TRBJ1-2 . . TRBV30 TGTGCCTGGAGGCAGACAGCCGTCTATGGCTACACCTTC CAWRQTAVYGYTF
TRBJ1-2 few . TRBV27 TGTGCCAGCAGTTCGGGGCCCTCTTATGGCTACACCTTC CASSSGPSYGYTF
TRBJ1-4 . TRBD1 TRBV11-2 TGTGCCAGCAGCTCCTACGGACAGGGGTTACAGGAAAAACTGTTTTTT CASSSYGQGLQEKLFF
TRBJ2-5 many . TRBV20-1 TGCAGTGCTCCCGGACTGCAAGAGACCCAGTACTTC CSAPGLQETQYF
TRBJ2-7 many TRBD1 TRBV6-1 TGTGCCAGCAGTAAAGACAGGGGGATGAACGAGCAGTACTTC CASSKDRGMNEQYF
TRBJ2-5 . TRBD2 TRBV19 TGTGCCAGTAGACGGGAGGGATTCGGTGAGACCCAGTACTTC CASRREGFGETQYF
TRBJ1-2 few . TRBV7-8 TGTGCCAGCAGCTTAATAAGGGGGGACGGCGGCTACACCTTC CASSLIRGDGGYTF
TRBJ1-2 . . TRBV19 TGTGCCAGTAGTACCTGGGACACTAACTATGGCTACACCTTC CASSTWDTNYGYTF
TRBJ1-2 few TRBD1 TRBV5-4 TGTGCCAGCAGCAACCCGACAGGGGCGTATGGCTACACCTTC CASSNPTGAYGYTF
TRBJ2-2 few . TRBV24-1 TGTGCCACCAGTGATTTGGACAGGAACACCGGGGAGCTGTTTTTT CATSDLDRNTGELFF
TRBJ2-1 many . TRBV7-3 TGTGCCAGCAGCTTAGGGTCAGGGGATCGGGAGCAGTTCTTC CASSLGSGDREQFF
TRBJ2-1 many TRBD2 TRBV7-9 TGTGCCAGCACGTGGAGCGGGAGTCCCGATGAGCAGTTCTTC CASTWSGSPDEQFF
TRBJ1-3 . . TRBV2 TGTGCCAGCAGTGAATGGGGAGGTGGCGGAAACACCATATATTTT CASSEWGGGGNTIYF
TRBJ2-1 . . TRBV19 TGTGCCAGTAGTAATCGGTTCTACAATGAGCAGTTCTTC CASSNRFYNEQFF
TRBJ2-7 many TRBD2 TRBV6-1 TGTGCCAGCAAACCTAAGCGGGAACCCTCCTACGAGCAGTACTTC CASKPKREPSYEQYF
TRBJ1-1 . . TRBV20-1 TGCAGTGCTAGAGATGTAGCATCAGGGACTGAAGCTTTCTTT CSARDVASGTEAFF